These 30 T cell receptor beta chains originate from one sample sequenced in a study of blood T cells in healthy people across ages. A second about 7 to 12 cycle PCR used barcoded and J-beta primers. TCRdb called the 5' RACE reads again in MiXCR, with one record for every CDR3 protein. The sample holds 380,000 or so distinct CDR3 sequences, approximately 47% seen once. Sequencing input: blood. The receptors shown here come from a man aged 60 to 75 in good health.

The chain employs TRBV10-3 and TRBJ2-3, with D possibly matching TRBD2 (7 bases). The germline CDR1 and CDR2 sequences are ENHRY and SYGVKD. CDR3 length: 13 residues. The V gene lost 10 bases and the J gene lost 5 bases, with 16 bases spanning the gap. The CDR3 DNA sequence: TGTGCCACACAGGGAGGGCACAAAGATACGCAGTATTTT. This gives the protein CATQGGHKDTQYF.

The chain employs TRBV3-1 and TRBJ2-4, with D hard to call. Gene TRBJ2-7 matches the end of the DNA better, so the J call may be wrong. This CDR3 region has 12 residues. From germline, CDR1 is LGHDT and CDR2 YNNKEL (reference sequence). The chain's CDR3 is CASSRGFYEQYF. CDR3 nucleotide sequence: TGTGCCAGCAGCCGCGGTTTCTACGAGCAGTACTTC.

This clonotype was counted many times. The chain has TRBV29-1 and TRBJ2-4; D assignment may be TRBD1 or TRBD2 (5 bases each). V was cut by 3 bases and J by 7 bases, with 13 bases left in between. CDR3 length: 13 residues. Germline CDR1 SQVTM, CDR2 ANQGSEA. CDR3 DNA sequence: TGCAGCGTTGAGATGGGGGTTGTGAACATTCAGTACTTC. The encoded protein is CSVEMGVVNIQYF.

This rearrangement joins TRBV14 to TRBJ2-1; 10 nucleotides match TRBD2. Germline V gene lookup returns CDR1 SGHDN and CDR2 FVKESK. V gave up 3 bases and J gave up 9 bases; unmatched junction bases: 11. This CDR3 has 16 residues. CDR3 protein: CASSHLGLAEGGEQFF. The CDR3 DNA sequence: TGTGCCAGCAGCCACCTCGGACTAGCGGAGGGGGGTGAGCAGTTCTTC.

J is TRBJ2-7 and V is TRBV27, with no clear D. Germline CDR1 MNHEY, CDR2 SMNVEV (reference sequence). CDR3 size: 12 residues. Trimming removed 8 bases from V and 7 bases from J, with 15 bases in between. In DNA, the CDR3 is TGTGCCAGCTGGGGTCCGGGTGGAGAGCAGTACTTC. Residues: CASWGPGGEQYF.

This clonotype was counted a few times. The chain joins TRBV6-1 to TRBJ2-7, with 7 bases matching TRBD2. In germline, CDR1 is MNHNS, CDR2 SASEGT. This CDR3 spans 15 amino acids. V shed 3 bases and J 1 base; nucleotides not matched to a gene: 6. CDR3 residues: CASSDAASGSYEQYF. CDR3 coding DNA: TGTGCCAGCAGTGACGCGGCTAGCGGATCCTACGAGCAGTACTTC.

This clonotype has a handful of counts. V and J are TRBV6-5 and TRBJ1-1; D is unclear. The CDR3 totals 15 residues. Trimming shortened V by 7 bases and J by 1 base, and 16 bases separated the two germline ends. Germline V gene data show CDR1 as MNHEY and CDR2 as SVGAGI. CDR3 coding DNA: TGTGCCAGCAACAAGGAGTACCGAGCGAACACTGAAGCTTTCTTT. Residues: CASNKEYRANTEAFF.

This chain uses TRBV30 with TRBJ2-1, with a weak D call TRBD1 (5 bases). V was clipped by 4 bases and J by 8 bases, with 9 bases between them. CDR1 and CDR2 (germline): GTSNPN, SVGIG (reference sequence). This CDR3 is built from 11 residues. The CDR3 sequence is CAWTQGYEQFF. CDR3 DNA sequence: TGTGCCTGGACCCAGGGCTATGAGCAGTTCTTC.

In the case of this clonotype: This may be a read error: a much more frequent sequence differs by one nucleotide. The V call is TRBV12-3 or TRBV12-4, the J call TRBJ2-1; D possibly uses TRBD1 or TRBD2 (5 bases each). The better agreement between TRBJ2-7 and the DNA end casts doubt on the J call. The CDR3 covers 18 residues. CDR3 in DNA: TGTGCCAGCACCTCATCAAGGCACAGGAGGAGCTCCTACAATGAGCAGTACTTC. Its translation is CASTSSRHRRSSYNEQYF.

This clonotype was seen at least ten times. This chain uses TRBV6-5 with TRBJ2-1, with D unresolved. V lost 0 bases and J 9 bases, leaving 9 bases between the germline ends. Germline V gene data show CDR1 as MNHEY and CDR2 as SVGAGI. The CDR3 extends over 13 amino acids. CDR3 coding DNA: TGTGCCAGCAGTTACTCGAGAGTCACTGAGCAGTTCTTC. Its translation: CASSYSRVTEQFF.

CDR3 amino acids: CASSVGLVEGLGEKLFF. DNA of the CDR3: TGTGCCAGCAGCGTAGGATTGGTCGAGGGTCTCGGTGAAAAACTGTTTTTT. The gene calls are TRBV9 and TRBJ1-4; D gene uncertain. This CDR3 contains 17 residues. Trimming pared 0 bases from V and 7 bases from J, leaving 19 bases between. The germline V gene has CDR1 SGDLS and CDR2 YYNGEE.

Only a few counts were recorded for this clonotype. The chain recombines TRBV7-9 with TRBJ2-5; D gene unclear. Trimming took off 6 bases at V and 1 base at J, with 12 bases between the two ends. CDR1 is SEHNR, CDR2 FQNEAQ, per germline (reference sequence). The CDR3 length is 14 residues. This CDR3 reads CASSLELSQETQYF. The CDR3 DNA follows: TGTGCCAGCAGTCTCGAGCTATCCCAAGAGACCCAGTACTTC. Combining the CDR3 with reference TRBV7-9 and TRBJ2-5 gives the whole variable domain DTGVSQNPRHKITKRGQNVTFRCDPISEHNRLYWYRQTLGQGPEFLTYFQNEAQLEKSRLLSDRFSAERPKGSFSTLEIQRTEQGDSAMYLCASSLELSQETQYFGPGTRLLVL.

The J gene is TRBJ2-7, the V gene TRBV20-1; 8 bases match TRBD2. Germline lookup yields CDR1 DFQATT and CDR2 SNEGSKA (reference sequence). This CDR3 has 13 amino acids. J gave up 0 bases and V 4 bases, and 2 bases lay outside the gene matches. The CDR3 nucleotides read TGCAGTGCTAATAGCGGGAACTCCTACGAGCAGTACTTC. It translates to CSANSGNSYEQYF.

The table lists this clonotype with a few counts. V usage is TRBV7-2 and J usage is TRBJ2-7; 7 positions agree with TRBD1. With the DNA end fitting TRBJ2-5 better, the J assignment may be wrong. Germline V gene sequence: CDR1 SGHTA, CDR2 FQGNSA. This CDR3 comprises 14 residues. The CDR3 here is CASSSGTDGQTQYF. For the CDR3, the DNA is TGTGCCAGCAGCTCGGGGACAGACGGCCAGACCCAGTACTTC.

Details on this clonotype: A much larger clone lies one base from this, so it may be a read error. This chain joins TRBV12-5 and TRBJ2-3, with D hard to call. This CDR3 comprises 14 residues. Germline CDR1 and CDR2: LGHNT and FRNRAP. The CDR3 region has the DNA TGTGCTAGTGGTTTGGTACGTGGCACAGATATGCAGTATTTT. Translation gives CASGLVRGTDMQYF.

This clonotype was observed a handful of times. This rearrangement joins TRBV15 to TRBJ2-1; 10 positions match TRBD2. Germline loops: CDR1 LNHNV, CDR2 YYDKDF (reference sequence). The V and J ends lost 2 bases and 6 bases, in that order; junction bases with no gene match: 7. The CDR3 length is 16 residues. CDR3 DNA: TGTGCCACCAGCAGATTTTCCGGGACTAGCGTCAATGAGCAGTTCTTC. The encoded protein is CATSRFSGTSVNEQFF. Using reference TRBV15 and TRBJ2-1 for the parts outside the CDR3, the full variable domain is DAMVIQNPRYQVTQFGKPVTLSCSQTLNHNVMYWYQQKSSQAPKLLFHYYDKDFNNEADTPDNFQSRRPNTSFCFLDIRSPGLGDTAMYLCATSRFSGTSVNEQFFGPGTRLTVL.

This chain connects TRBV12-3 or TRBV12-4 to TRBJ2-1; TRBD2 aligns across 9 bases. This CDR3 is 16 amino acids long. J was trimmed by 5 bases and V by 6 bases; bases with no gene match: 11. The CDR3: CASSRSSSGANNEQFF. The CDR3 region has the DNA TGTGCCAGCAGCCGTAGTTCTAGCGGGGCAAACAATGAGCAGTTCTTC.

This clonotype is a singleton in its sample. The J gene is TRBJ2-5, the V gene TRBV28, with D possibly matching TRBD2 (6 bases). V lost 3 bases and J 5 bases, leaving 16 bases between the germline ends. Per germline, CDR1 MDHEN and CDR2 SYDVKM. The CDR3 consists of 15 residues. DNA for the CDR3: TGTGCCAGCAGTTTGGTAGGGAGGCTGAGGGAGACCCAGTACTTC. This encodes CASSLVGRLRETQYF.

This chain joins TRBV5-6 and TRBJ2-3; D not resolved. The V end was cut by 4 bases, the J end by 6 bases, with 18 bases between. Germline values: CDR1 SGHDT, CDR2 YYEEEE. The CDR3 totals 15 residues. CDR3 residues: CASSAPPMVTDTQYF. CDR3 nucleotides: TGTGCCAGCAGCGCACCCCCTATGGTCACCGATACGCAGTATTTT.

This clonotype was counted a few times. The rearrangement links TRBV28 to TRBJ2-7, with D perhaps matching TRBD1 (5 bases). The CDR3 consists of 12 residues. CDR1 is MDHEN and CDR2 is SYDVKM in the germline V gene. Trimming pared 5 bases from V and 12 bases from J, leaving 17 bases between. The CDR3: CASSPGRTWMYF. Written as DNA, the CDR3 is TGTGCCAGCAGTCCCGGCCGGACATGGATGTACTTC. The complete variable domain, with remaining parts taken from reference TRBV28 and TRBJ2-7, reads DVKVTQSSRYLVKRTGEKVFLECVQDMDHENMFWYRQDPGLGLRLIYFSYDVKMKEKGDIPEGYSVSREKKERFSLILESASTNQTSMYLCASSPGRTWMYFGPGTRLTVT.

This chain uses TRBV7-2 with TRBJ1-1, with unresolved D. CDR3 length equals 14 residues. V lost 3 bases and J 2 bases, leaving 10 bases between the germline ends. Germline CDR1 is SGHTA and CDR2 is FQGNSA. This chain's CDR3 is CASSLILANTEAFF. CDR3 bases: TGTGCCAGCAGCTTGATCTTGGCCAACACTGAAGCTTTCTTT. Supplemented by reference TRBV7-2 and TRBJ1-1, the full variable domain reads GAGVSQSPSNKVTEKGKDVELRCDPISGHTALYWYRQSLGQGLEFLIYFQGNSAPDKSGLPSDRFSAERTGGSVSTLTIQRTQQEDSAVYLCASSLILANTEAFFGQGTRLTVV.

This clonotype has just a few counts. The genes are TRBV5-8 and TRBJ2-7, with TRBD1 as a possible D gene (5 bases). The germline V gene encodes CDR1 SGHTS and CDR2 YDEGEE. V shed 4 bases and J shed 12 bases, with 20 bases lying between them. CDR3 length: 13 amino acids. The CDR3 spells CASSPDGLGVRYF. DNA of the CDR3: TGTGCCAGCAGCCCAGATGGGCTAGGGGTTCGGTACTTC.

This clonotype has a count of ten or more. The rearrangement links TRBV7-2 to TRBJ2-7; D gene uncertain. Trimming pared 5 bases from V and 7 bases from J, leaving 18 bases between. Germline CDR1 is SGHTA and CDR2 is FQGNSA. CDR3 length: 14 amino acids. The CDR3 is CASSPIVAVGEQYF. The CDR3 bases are TGTGCCAGCAGCCCTATTGTGGCTGTGGGGGAGCAGTACTTC.

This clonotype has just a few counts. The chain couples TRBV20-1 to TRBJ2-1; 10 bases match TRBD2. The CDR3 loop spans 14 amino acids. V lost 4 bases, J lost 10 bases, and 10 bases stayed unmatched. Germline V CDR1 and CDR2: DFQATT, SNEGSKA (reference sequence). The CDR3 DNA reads TGCAGTGCTAAGCCGGGACTAGCGATACGAGAGCAGTTCTTC. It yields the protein CSAKPGLAIREQFF.

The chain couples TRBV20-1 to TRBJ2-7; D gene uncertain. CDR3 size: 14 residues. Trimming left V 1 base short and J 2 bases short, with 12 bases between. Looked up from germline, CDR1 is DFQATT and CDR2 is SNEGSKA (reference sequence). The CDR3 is CSARAAGPAYEQYF. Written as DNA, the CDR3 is TGCAGTGCTAGAGCCGCAGGTCCGGCCTACGAGCAGTACTTC.

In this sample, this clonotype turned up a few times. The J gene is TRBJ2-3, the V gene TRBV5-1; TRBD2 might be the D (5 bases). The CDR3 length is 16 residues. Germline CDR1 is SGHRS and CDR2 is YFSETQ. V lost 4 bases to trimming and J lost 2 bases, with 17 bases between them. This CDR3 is CASSGLPGASTDTQYF. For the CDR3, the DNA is TGCGCCAGCAGCGGACTCCCCGGAGCCTCCACAGATACGCAGTATTTT. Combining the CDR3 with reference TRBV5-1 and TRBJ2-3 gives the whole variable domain KAGVTQTPRYLIKTRGQQVTLSCSPISGHRSVSWYQQTPGQGLQFLFEYFSETQRNKGNFPGRFSGRQFSNSRSEMNVSTLELGDSALYLCASSGLPGASTDTQYFGPGTRLTVL.

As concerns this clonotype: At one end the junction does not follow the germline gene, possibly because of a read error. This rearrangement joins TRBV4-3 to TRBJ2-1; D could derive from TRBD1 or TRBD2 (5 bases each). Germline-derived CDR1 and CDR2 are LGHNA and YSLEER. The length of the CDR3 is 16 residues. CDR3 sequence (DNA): TGCGCCAACAGCCAAGATTGGGGGTTAACCTACAATGAGCAGTTCTTC. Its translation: CANSQDWGLTYNEQFF.

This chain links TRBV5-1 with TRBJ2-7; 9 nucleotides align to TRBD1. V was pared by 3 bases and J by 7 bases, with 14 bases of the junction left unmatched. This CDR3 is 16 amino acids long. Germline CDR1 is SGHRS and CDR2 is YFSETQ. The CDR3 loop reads CASSSPGQGTLGEQYF. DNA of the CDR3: TGCGCCAGCAGCTCTCCCGGACAGGGGACTCTTGGGGAGCAGTACTTC.

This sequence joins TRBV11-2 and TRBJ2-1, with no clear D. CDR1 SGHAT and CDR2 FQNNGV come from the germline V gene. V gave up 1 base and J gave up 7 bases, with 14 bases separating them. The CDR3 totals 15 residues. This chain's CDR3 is CASSLVTMGRNEQFF. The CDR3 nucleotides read TGTGCCAGCAGCTTAGTAACCATGGGTAGGAATGAGCAGTTCTTC.

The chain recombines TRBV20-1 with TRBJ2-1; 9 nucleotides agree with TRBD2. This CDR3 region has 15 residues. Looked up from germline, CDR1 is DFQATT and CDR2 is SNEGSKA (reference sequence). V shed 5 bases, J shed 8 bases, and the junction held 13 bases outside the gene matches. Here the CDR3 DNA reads TGCAGTGCTCCCAGAGGCGGCGGGGGGGCCTATGAGCAGTTCTTC. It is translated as CSAPRGGGGAYEQFF.